The TCR beta chain under discussion was sequenced for a study of beta chain features in type 1 diabetes. This CDR3 has 12 amino acids. Germline V gene sequence: CDR1 LNHDA, CDR2 SQIVND (reference sequence). V was pared by 6 bases and J by 6 bases, with 10 bases between. The whole isolated RNA underwent reverse transcription, so sequencing captured expressed TCRB transcripts. The method was immunoSEQ multiplex PCR; TCRdb's version includes in-frame clones alone and lacks a portion of them. The sample yields roughly 340,000 clones, over 10% seen once. Purity exceeding 95% was reached by all sorted populations. Notes on this clone: Its antigen remains unidentified.

The study's findings and limits: Type 1 diabetes patients showed a moderate but significant shortening of TCRB CDR3s in all four CD4+ subsets.

Material: naive CD4+ T cells from blood. This rearrangement joins TRBV19 to TRBJ2-3; no reliable D call. This TCR was sampled from a woman aged 18-30 years with type 1 diabetes. For the CDR3, the DNA is TGTGCCAGTAGCAAAAATCGGGATACGCAGTATTTT. It encodes CASSKNRDTQYF.